The 18 T cell receptor beta chains below all came from one sample that was sequenced in a study of multiple sclerosis patients with progressive multifocal leukoencephalopathy. The protocol was immunoSEQ multiplex PCR, while the TCRdb copy is restricted to in-frame clones and leaves out a portion. The repertoire has under 30,000 clones, 75% to 95% of them found once; the top ten carry over 2%. Sample time point: approximately 12 months of natalizumab therapy. The sample in question was PBMCs, obtained from a patient treated with natalizumab. The receptors were gathered from a man aged 30-40 years with multiple sclerosis.

The J gene is TRBJ1-1, the V gene TRBV19, with TRBD1 matching 7 bases. V was pared by 5 bases and J by 6 bases, with 12 bases of the junction left unmatched. The germline V gene has CDR1 LNHDA and CDR2 SQIVND (reference sequence). CDR3 length equals 15 residues. The CDR3 loop reads CASSVHRGSGAEAFF. CDR3 nucleotide sequence: TGTGCCAGTAGTGTACACAGGGGCTCCGGGGCTGAAGCTTTCTTT.

The gene calls are TRBV12-5 and TRBJ2-1; D remains unclear. The CDR3 totals 15 residues. Trimming took off 3 bases at V and 2 bases at J, with 11 bases between the two ends. The germline V gene encodes CDR1 LGHNT and CDR2 FRNRAP. The CDR3 coding sequence is TGTGCTAGTGGTTTTGACGGTGGGACCTACAATGAGCAGTTCTTC. This sequence encodes CASGFDGGTYNEQFF. Full variable domain (remainder filled in from reference TRBV12-5 and TRBJ2-1): DARVTQTPRHKVTEMGQEVTMRCQPILGHNTVFWYRQTMMQGLELLAYFRNRAPLDDSGMPKDRFSAEMPDATLATLKIQPSEPRDSAVYFCASGFDGGTYNEQFFGPGTRLTVL.

The genes are TRBV6-5 and TRBJ1-2; 7 bases line up with TRBD1. Germline CDR1 is MNHEY and CDR2 is SVGAGI. This CDR3 spans 14 amino acids. V dropped 6 bases and J dropped 6; count of bases not matched to a gene: 10. The DNA of the CDR3 is TGTGCCAGCAGCCTTTACAGGGGTGGGGATGGCTACACCTTC. Amino acids: CASSLYRGGDGYTF.

This clone was detected only once. V gene TRBV28 combines with J gene TRBJ2-7; D ambiguous. Trimming removed 3 bases from V and 7 bases from J, with 10 bases in between. From germline, CDR1 is MDHEN and CDR2 SYDVKM. The CDR3 extends over 12 amino acids. CDR3 amino acids: CASSFSFREQYF. CDR3 bases: TGTGCCAGCAGTTTTTCCTTTCGGGAGCAGTACTTC. Full variable domain (rest looked up from reference TRBV28 and TRBJ2-7): DVKVTQSSRYLVKRTGEKVFLECVQDMDHENMFWYRQDPGLGLRLIYFSYDVKMKEKGDIPEGYSVSREKKERFSLILESASTNQTSMYLCASSFSFREQYFGPGTRLTVT.

This chain connects TRBV15 to TRBJ1-2; 9 bases are a match to TRBD1. The CDR3 totals 15 residues. After removal of 1 base from V and 8 bases from J, the junction contained 8 bases not matched to a gene. The germline V gene encodes CDR1 LNHNV and CDR2 YYDKDF (reference sequence). Here the CDR3 reads CATSRVPGTGYGYTF. CDR3 coding DNA: TGTGCCACCAGCAGAGTCCCCGGGACAGGGTACGGCTACACCTTC.

The J gene is TRBJ2-7, the V gene TRBV5-6; D might be TRBD1 (5 bases). Trimming stripped 3 bases from V and 6 bases from J, with 16 bases between. Germline V gene lookup returns CDR1 SGHDT and CDR2 YYEEEE. This CDR3 comprises 14 residues. For the CDR3, the DNA is TGTGCCAGCAGCTCGCGAGGAGACAGATCCGAGCAGTACGTC. This encodes CASSSRGDRSEQYV.

V and J are TRBV30 and TRBJ2-1; D is undetermined. Germline V lookup: CDR1 GTSNPN, CDR2 SVGIG (reference sequence). Trimming took 0 bases from V and 1 from J, leaving 10 bases between them. The CDR3 spans 15 residues. The CDR3 DNA is TGTGCCTGGAGTGTACTGTGGGTTTCCTACAATGAGCAGTTCTTC. It yields the protein CAWSVLWVSYNEQFF. The complete variable domain, with remaining parts taken from reference TRBV30 and TRBJ2-1, reads SQTIHQWPATLVQPVGSPLSLECTVEGTSNPNLYWYRQAAGRGLQLLFYSVGIGQISSEVPQNLSASRPQDRQFILSSKKLLLSDSGFYLCAWSVLWVSYNEQFFGPGTRLTVL.

This clone was seen once. The chain has TRBV7-3 and TRBJ2-1; 10 positions agree with TRBD2. The germline V gene has CDR1 SGHTA and CDR2 FQGTGA. V lost 3 bases, J lost 4 bases, and 3 bases stayed unmatched. The CDR3 totals 15 residues. CDR3 region: CASSFGLADYNEQFF. The CDR3 coding sequence is TGTGCCAGCAGCTTCGGACTAGCGGATTACAATGAGCAGTTCTTC.

This clone has a single count. The chain uses TRBV9 and TRBJ2-1; D is uncertain. The CDR3 is 13 amino acids. V was cut by 0 bases and J by 8 bases, with 9 bases left in between. Germline V gene data show CDR1 as SGDLS and CDR2 as YYNGEE. The DNA for the CDR3 is TGTGCCAGCAGCGTAGGCGCCTCGTATGAGCAGTTCTTC. It encodes CASSVGASYEQFF.

This rearrangement joins TRBV29-1 to TRBJ2-3, with 9 positions matching TRBD2. CDR3 length equals 16 residues. Trimming removed 6 bases from V and 3 bases from J; junction bases left unmatched: 13. Germline V gives CDR1 SQVTM, CDR2 ANQGSEA. This CDR3 is CSVRFGLAGRTDTQYF. DNA of the CDR3: TGCAGCGTAAGATTCGGGCTAGCGGGACGAACAGATACGCAGTATTTT.

The chain uses TRBV6-5 and TRBJ2-2; 12 nucleotides agree with TRBD2. The junction had 4 bases not matched to a gene; V was cut back by 7 bases and J by 4 bases. The CDR3 contains 15 residues. Germline V gene data show CDR1 as MNHEY and CDR2 as SVGAGI. This chain's CDR3 is CASNLAGGLTGELFF. CDR3 nucleotides: TGTGCCAGCAATCTAGCGGGAGGGCTCACCGGGGAGCTGTTTTTT.

V usage is TRBV7-9 and J usage is TRBJ1-4; 8 nucleotides agree with TRBD1. The CDR3 loop spans 14 amino acids. The ends lost 4 bases at V and 6 bases at J; junction bases unmatched: 4. The germline gives CDR1 SEHNR, CDR2 FQNEAQ (reference sequence). The CDR3 reads CASSSDRGYEKLFF. DNA of the CDR3: TGTGCCAGCAGCTCCGACAGGGGATATGAAAAACTGTTTTTT.

This sequence joins TRBV11-3 and TRBJ2-5, with 7 bases lining up with TRBD2. The germline gives CDR1 SGHNT, CDR2 YENEEA. Unmatched junction bases numbered 3, after V lost 1 base and J lost 1 base. This CDR3 spans 15 amino acids. This CDR3 reads CASSLVASGQETQYF. The CDR3 DNA sequence: TGTGCCAGCAGCTTAGTAGCTAGCGGCCAAGAGACCCAGTACTTC.

Of note for this clone: Other DNA sequences from this sample encode an identical CDR3 as well. The chain couples TRBV19 to TRBJ1-2; tentatively, D is TRBD1 (6 bases). The CDR3 spans 15 residues. The V gene lost 7 bases and the J gene lost 4 bases, with 19 bases spanning the gap. Germline CDR1 reads LNHDA; CDR2 reads SQIVND (reference sequence). As DNA, the CDR3 is TGTGCCAGTACCCCAGGACAGTCTTGGGGCTATGGCTACACCTTC. Protein: CASTPGQSWGYGYTF.

The chain is built from TRBV5-1 and TRBJ1-1, with D possibly being TRBD1 (6 bases). V shed 8 bases and J shed 3 bases, with 17 bases lying between them. This CDR3 is built from 14 residues. Per germline, CDR1 SGHRS and CDR2 YFSETQ. The DNA for the CDR3 is TGCGCCAGTACGGACTTCAGGGGTGACACTGAAGCTTTCTTT. Its translation: CASTDFRGDTEAFF.

This clone was picked up a small number of times. DNA of the CDR3: TGTGCCAGCTCACTGGGACTAGCGGGAGATTGGAACTACGAGCAGTACGTC. Amino acids: CASSLGLAGDWNYEQYV. V gene TRBV18 combines with J gene TRBJ2-7; 14 bases are a match to TRBD2. V lost 4 bases and J lost 3; bases outside the gene matches: 8. The CDR3 contains 17 residues. CDR1 and CDR2 (germline): KGHSH, LQKENI.

The J gene is TRBJ2-4, the V gene TRBV7-8, with D possibly being TRBD2 (7 bases). CDR3 length equals 16 residues. Germline V gene lookup returns CDR1 SGHVS and CDR2 FQNEAQ. V was pared by 1 base and J by 4 bases, with 14 bases between. CDR3: CASSLEGGGSKNIQYF. CDR3 in DNA: TGTGCCAGCAGCTTAGAAGGGGGAGGGTCGAAAAACATTCAGTACTTC. Filled out from reference TRBV7-8 and TRBJ2-4, the complete variable domain reads GAGVSQSPRYKVAKRGQDVALRCDPISGHVSLFWYQQALGQGPEFLTYFQNEAQLDKSGLPSDRFFAERPEGSVSTLKIQRTQQEDSAVYLCASSLEGGGSKNIQYFGAGTRLSVL.

The chain is built from TRBV5-1 and TRBJ2-2, with D uncertain. This CDR3 is 12 amino acids long. V was cut by 5 bases and J by 5 bases, with 7 bases left in between. CDR1 and CDR2 (germline): SGHRS, YFSETQ. For the CDR3, the DNA is TGCGCCAGCAGACTGACAACCGGGGAGCTGTTTTTT. Its protein is CASRLTTGELFF.